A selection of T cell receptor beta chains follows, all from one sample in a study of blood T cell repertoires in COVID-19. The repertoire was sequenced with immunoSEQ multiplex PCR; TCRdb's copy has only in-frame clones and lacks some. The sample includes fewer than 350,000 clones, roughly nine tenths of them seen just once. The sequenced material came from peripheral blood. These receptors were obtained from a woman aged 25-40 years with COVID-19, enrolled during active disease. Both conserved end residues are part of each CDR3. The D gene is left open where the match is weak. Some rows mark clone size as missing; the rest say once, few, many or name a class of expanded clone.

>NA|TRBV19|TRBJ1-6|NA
CASSMARQGSYNSPLHF
TGTGCCAGTAGTATGGCAAGGCAGGGATCCTATAATTCACCCCTCCACTTT
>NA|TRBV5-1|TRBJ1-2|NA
CASSLAPGPSYGYTF
TGCGCCAGCAGCTTGGCCCCAGGGCCGAGCTATGGCTACACCTTC
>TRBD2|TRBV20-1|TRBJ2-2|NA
CSASGLAGGRGTGELFF
TGCAGTGCTAGTGGGCTAGCGGGGGGGCGTGGCACCGGGGAGCTGTTTTTT
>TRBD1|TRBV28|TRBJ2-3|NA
CASSGTGGLYTQYF
TGTGCCAGCAGCGGGACAGGGGGCCTATATACGCAGTATTTT
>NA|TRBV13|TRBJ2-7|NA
CATTPGEQYF
TGTGCCACTACCCCAGGCGAGCAGTACTTC
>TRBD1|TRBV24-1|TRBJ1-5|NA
CATSATGSDQPQHF
TGTGCCACCAGTGCGACAGGGTCCGATCAGCCCCAGCATTTT
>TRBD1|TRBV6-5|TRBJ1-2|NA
CASRGQEVYGYTF
TGTGCCAGCAGGGGACAGGAGGTCTATGGCTACACCTTC
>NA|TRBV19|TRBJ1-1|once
CASSSQAGIAEAFF
TGTGCCAGTAGTTCCCAGGCAGGGATCGCTGAAGCTTTCTTT
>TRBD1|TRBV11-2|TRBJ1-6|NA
CASSEDREVGPLHF
TGTGCCAGCAGCGAAGACAGGGAGGTCGGGCCCCTCCACTTT
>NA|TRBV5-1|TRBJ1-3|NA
CASSLAGGTGNTIYF
TGCGCCAGCAGCTTGGCGGGGGGCACTGGAAACACCATATATTTT
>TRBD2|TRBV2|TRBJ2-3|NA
CAGTLAGGHTDTQYF
TGTGCCGGAACCCTAGCGGGGGGACACACAGATACGCAGTATTTT
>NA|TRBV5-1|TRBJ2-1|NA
CASSLLGAGNEQFF
TGCGCCAGCAGCTTGCTGGGGGCGGGCAATGAGCAGTTCTTC
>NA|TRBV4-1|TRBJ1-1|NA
CASSRRAGATEAFF
TGCGCCAGCAGCAGAAGGGCAGGGGCCACTGAAGCTTTCTTT
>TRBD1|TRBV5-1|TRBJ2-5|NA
CASSIRTGRETQYF
TGCGCCAGCAGCATCCGGACAGGGAGGGAGACCCAGTACTTC
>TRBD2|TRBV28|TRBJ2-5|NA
CASVEAGGQETQYF
TGTGCCAGTGTGGAGGCGGGGGGTCAAGAGACCCAGTACTTC
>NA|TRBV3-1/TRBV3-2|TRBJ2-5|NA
CASSHPQGGQETQYF
TGTGCCAGCAGCCATCCACAGGGAGGGCAAGAGACCCAGTACTTC
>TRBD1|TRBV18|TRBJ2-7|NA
CASSPGQGAPYEQYF
TGTGCCAGCTCACCAGGACAGGGGGCCCCCTACGAGCAGTACTTC
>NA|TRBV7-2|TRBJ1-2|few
CASSLGLEGGYTF
TGTGCCAGCAGCTTAGGGCTGGAGGGAGGCTACACCTTC
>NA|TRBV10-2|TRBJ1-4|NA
CASSRNEKLFF
TGCGCCAGCAGTCGTAATGAAAAACTGTTTTTT
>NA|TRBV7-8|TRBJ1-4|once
CASSLVPGSLRGNEKLFF
TGTGCCAGCAGCTTAGTGCCGGGAAGTCTGCGGGGGAATGAAAAACTGTTTTTT
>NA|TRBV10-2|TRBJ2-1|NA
CASSRGRGSGDEQFF
TGCGCCAGCAGTCGAGGGCGGGGATCGGGCGATGAGCAGTTCTTC
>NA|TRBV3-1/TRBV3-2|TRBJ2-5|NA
CASSPRGTVVVETQYF
TGTGCCAGCAGCCCACGGGGAACGGTGGTGGTGGAGACCCAGTACTTC